These 18 T cell receptor beta chains were sequenced from one sample in a study of shared clonotypes between healthy human individuals. Repertoires were generated with immunoSEQ multiplex PCR, while TCRdb's copy carries only in-frame clones and drops some. The sample records 850,000 to 1,200,000 clones, approximately 70% being singletons. Specimen: memory CD4+ T cells sorted from blood. Stated subset: CD45RA-negative fraction. These receptor sequences come from a man between 18 and 29 years old in good health.

The chain employs TRBV28 and TRBJ2-1; 8 positions agree with TRBD1. CDR1 and CDR2 (germline): MDHEN, SYDVKM. Trimming took 2 bases from V and 3 from J; bases not matched to a gene: 6. The CDR3 runs to 16 residues. The CDR3 here is CASSLNQGAIYNEQFF. The CDR3 coding sequence is TGTGCCAGCAGTTTAAACCAGGGGGCGATCTACAATGAGCAGTTCTTC.

CDR3 region: CASSPPTSGRGYNEQFF. DNA for the CDR3: TGTGCCAGCAGCCCCCCAACTAGCGGAAGAGGATACAATGAGCAGTTCTTC. The chain couples TRBV27 to TRBJ2-1, with 8 positions matching TRBD2. In germline, CDR1 is MNHEY, CDR2 SMNVEV (reference sequence). The CDR3 runs 17 residues. With 6 bases clipped from V and 4 bases from J, the junction kept 14 bases outside the gene matches.

This clone turned up a few times. This chain uses TRBV6-1 with TRBJ2-1; 8 bases are shared with TRBD2. This CDR3 contains 15 residues. Trimming removed 6 bases from V and 0 bases from J; junction bases left unmatched: 4. Per germline, CDR1 MNHNS and CDR2 SASEGT. The CDR3 nucleotides read TGTGCCAGCAGGACCAGCGGGAGCTCCTACAATGAGCAGTTCTTC. It yields the protein CASRTSGSSYNEQFF.

V gene TRBV6-1 combines with J gene TRBJ2-7; perhaps TRBD1 as D (5 bases). Germline V CDR1 and CDR2: MNHNS, SASEGT. V was pared by 5 bases and J by 7 bases, with 9 bases between. This CDR3 contains 11 residues. The CDR3 DNA follows: TGTGCCAGCAGTCAGGGTGGGGAGCAGTACTTC. It codes for CASSQGGEQYF.

The J gene is TRBJ2-2, the V gene TRBV5-6; TRBD2 aligns across 11 bases. Germline V lookup: CDR1 SGHDT, CDR2 YYEEEE. CDR3 length: 15 residues. With 2 bases clipped from V and 5 bases from J, the junction kept 2 bases outside the gene matches. The DNA of the CDR3 is TGTGCCAGCAGCTTACTAGCGGGAGTTACCGGGGAGCTGTTTTTT. Translation: CASSLLAGVTGELFF.

The chain employs TRBV4-3 and TRBJ2-1; 8 bases align to TRBD2. The length of the CDR3 is 16 residues. With 1 base clipped from V and 9 bases from J, the junction kept 11 bases outside the gene matches. Germline loops: CDR1 LGHNA, CDR2 YSLEER. CDR3: CASSQGASGRRGEQFF. The CDR3 coding sequence is TGCGCCAGCAGCCAAGGGGCAAGCGGGAGAAGAGGTGAGCAGTTCTTC.

V gene TRBV7-2 combines with J gene TRBJ1-5; no definite D call. The CDR3 spans 15 residues. Per the germline V gene, CDR1 is SGHTA and CDR2 is FQGNSA. Trimming left V 2 bases short and J 0 bases short, with 8 bases between. CDR3 nucleotides: TGTGCCAGCAGCTTAAATAGGGATAGCAATCAGCCCCAGCATTTT. This gives the protein CASSLNRDSNQPQHF.

The rearrangement links TRBV6-5 to TRBJ1-2; 9 bases map to TRBD1. The V gene end was trimmed by 5 bases and the J gene end by 4 bases; junction bases not matched to a gene: 5. The CDR3 runs 14 residues. In germline, CDR1 is MNHEY, CDR2 SVGAGI. Here the CDR3 reads CASSSRDRVYGYTF. CDR3 coding DNA: TGTGCCAGCAGTAGCCGGGACAGGGTCTATGGCTACACCTTC.

The chain combines TRBV5-5 with TRBJ1-2, with TRBD1 matching 7 bases. Looked up from germline, CDR1 is SGHKS and CDR2 is YYEKEE (reference sequence). The CDR3 consists of 14 residues. Losses at the gene ends were 4 bases for V and 5 bases for J; bases not matched to a gene: 8. CDR3 in amino acids: CASSQRDSTYGYTF. Here the CDR3 DNA reads TGTGCCAGCAGCCAACGGGACAGCACTTATGGCTACACCTTC.

This clone was observed once. The chain couples TRBV7-2 to TRBJ2-5; D not resolved. The germline CDR1 and CDR2 sequences are SGHTA and FQGNSA. The CDR3 is made up of 14 amino acids. V lost 0 bases and J lost 2, with 7 bases in between. The CDR3, as DNA: TGTGCCAGCAGCTTAGCGGCTCGACAAGAGACCCAGTACTTC. This codes for CASSLAARQETQYF. Drawing the rest from reference TRBV7-2 and TRBJ2-5, the complete variable domain is GAGVSQSPSNKVTEKGKDVELRCDPISGHTALYWYRQSLGQGLEFLIYFQGNSAPDKSGLPSDRFSAERTGGSVSTLTIQRTQQEDSAVYLCASSLAARQETQYFGPGTRLLVL.

The J gene is TRBJ1-1, the V gene TRBV6-1, with a weak D call TRBD1 (5 bases). The CDR3 runs to 13 residues. Germline values: CDR1 MNHNS, CDR2 SASEGT. V lost 4 bases and J lost 7, with 13 bases in between. The CDR3 sequence is CASSGGGWSEAFF. The CDR3 DNA follows: TGTGCCAGCAGTGGGGGGGGATGGAGTGAAGCTTTCTTT.

V and J are TRBV15 and TRBJ1-5; 7 positions match TRBD1. This CDR3 has 15 residues. V gave up 0 bases and J gave up 3 bases; unmatched junction bases: 2. CDR1 and CDR2 (germline): LNHNV, YYDKDF (reference sequence). CDR3 nucleotides: TGTGCCACCAGCAGAGAAACAGGGGTCAATCAGCCCCAGCATTTT. Its translation is CATSRETGVNQPQHF.

This CDR3 is CASSESGGLHNEQFF. The CDR3 DNA is TGCGCCAGCAGTGAGTCGGGGGGATTGCACAATGAGCAGTTCTTC. The chain links TRBV10-1 to TRBJ2-1, with TRBD2 as a possible D gene (6 bases). The CDR3 totals 15 residues. Trimming shortened V by 0 bases and J by 5 bases, and 11 bases separated the two germline ends. The germline gives CDR1 WNHNN, CDR2 SYGVQD (reference sequence).

This clone showed up just once. The chain carries TRBV6-5 and TRBJ2-3; 8 bases are a match to TRBD1. Germline lookup yields CDR1 MNHEY and CDR2 SVGAGI. V trimming: 8 bases; J trimming: 4 bases; junction bases outside the gene matches: 11. The CDR3 extends over 15 amino acids. The CDR3 DNA reads as TGTGCCAGCCGGGCAGGGACAGGAGAGGCAGATACGCAGTATTTT. The encoded protein is CASRAGTGEADTQYF.

The chain has TRBV7-9 and TRBJ2-7; D tentatively fits TRBD1 or TRBD2 (5 bases each). The CDR3 is made up of 15 amino acids. Germline V gene sequence: CDR1 SEHNR, CDR2 FQNEAQ (reference sequence). V dropped 5 bases and J dropped 2 bases, with 16 bases sitting between them. The CDR3 DNA follows: TGTGCCAGCAGCCGAACCGGGACGGAGGCCTACGAGCAGTACTTC. This codes for CASSRTGTEAYEQYF.

This clone occurred a few times. The chain is built from TRBV7-7 and TRBJ2-6, with D uncertain. V was pared by 4 bases and J by 5 bases, with 21 bases between. Germline CDR1 reads SSHAT; CDR2 reads FNYEAQ (reference sequence). This CDR3 is 18 amino acids long. This CDR3 reads CASSCTIVPQSRANVLTF. For the CDR3, the DNA is TGTGCCAGCAGCTGTACGATAGTGCCACAAAGTCGGGCCAACGTCCTGACTTTC.

This clone was counted a single time. The chain carries TRBV10-1 and TRBJ2-1; D gene ambiguous. The germline gives CDR1 WNHNN, CDR2 SYGVQD (reference sequence). The V and J ends lost 0 bases and 4 bases respectively, with 10 bases between them. CDR3 length equals 15 residues. DNA of the CDR3: TGCGCCAGCAGTGAGTCCAGACTCGGATACAATGAGCAGTTCTTC. This encodes CASSESRLGYNEQFF.

This clone appeared a single time. The rearrangement uses TRBV6-6 and TRBJ2-3; D ambiguous. V lost 2 bases, J lost 1 base, and 7 bases lay in between. This CDR3 region has 14 residues. The germline gives CDR1 MNHNY, CDR2 SVGAGI (reference sequence). The CDR3, as DNA: TGTGCCAGCAGTTACCCCGACCGCACAGATACGCAGTATTTT. This codes for CASSYPDRTDTQYF.